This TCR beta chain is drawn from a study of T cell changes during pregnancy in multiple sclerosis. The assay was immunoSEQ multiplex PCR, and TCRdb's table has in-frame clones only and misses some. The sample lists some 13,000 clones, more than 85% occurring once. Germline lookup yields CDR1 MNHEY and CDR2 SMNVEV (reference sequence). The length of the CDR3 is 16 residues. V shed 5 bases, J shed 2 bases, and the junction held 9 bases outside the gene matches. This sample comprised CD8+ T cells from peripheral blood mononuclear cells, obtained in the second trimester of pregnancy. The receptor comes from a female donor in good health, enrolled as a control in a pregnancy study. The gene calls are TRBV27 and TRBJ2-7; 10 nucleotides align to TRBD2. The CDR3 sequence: CASSPSSGLAAYEQYF. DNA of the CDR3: TGTGCCAGCAGTCCCTCCTCCGGACTAGCGGCCTACGAGCAGTACTTC.